The 24 T cell receptor beta chains below were found in one sample sequenced in a study of cytotoxic CD8 clonotypes in ibrutinib-treated CLL. Produced via immunoSEQ multiplex PCR; TCRdb's table is partial and in-frame only. The data show 150,000 to 200,000 clones, roughly 84% seen once. The material sequenced was PBMCs, taken at disease progression, from a patient treated with ibrutinib. The source of these receptors is a human donor with chronic lymphocytic leukemia.

This clone showed up just once. This chain joins TRBV2 and TRBJ2-1; D might be TRBD2 (6 bases). Per the germline V gene, CDR1 is SNHLY and CDR2 is FYNNEI. With 9 bases removed from V and 9 bases from J, the gap between germline ends came to 18 bases. The CDR3 sequence is 13 residues long. The CDR3 coding sequence is TGTGCCAGACCCGGGAGAATTGAGGGTGAGCAGTTCTTC. Protein product: CARPGRIEGEQFF.

About this clone: One junction end does not reproduce the germline sequence, and a read error may be involved. The V call is TRBV5-1, the J call TRBJ1-1; D unclear. Per the germline V gene, CDR1 is SGHRS and CDR2 is YFSETQ. This CDR3 is built from 11 residues. This CDR3 is CASRQHTDAFF. The DNA for the CDR3 is TGCGCCAGCAGACAGCATACTGACGCTTTCTTT.

This rearrangement joins TRBV18 to TRBJ2-3, with 11 bases matching TRBD2. From germline, CDR1 is KGHSH and CDR2 LQKENI. Unmatched junction bases numbered 15, after V lost 6 bases and J lost 1 base. The CDR3 extends over 19 amino acids. CDR3 DNA: TGTGCCAGCTCGCTGGACAGAACCACTAGCGGGAGTGGCACAGATACGCAGTATTTT. Encoded protein: CASSLDRTTSGSGTDTQYF.

The V call is TRBV29-1, the J call TRBJ1-2; TRBD1 matches 7 bases. The V and J ends lost 5 bases and 4 bases, in that order; junction bases with no gene match: 4. CDR3 length: 12 amino acids. CDR1 and CDR2 from the germline V gene are SQVTM and ANQGSEA. The CDR3 here is CSVFEGAYGYTF. The CDR3 bases are TGCAGCGTTTTTGAGGGGGCCTATGGCTACACCTTC.

This sequence joins TRBV5-1 and TRBJ2-1; 9 nucleotides line up with TRBD2. The V gene's germline CDR1 is SGHRS and CDR2 YFSETQ. V shed 3 bases, J shed 0 bases, and the junction held 13 bases outside the gene matches. The CDR3 is 19 amino acids. The CDR3 DNA is TGCGCCAGCAGCTCTCAACTAGCGGGCGATACCAGCTCCTACAATGAGCAGTTCTTC. This codes for CASSSQLAGDTSSYNEQFF.

The chain recombines TRBV6-1 with TRBJ2-1, with D tentatively TRBD1 or TRBD2 (5 bases each). Deletions cut 2 bases from V and 7 bases from J, with 15 bases between. CDR1 MNHNS and CDR2 SASEGT come from the germline V gene. The CDR3 is made up of 15 amino acids. In DNA, the CDR3 is TGTGCCAGCAGTGAACCGGGACGAAGGAAAAATGAGCAGTTCTTC. This gives the protein CASSEPGRRKNEQFF.

The chain is built from TRBV6-6 and TRBJ2-7; 12 bases map to TRBD2. The CDR3 totals 16 residues. Germline V lookup: CDR1 MNHNY, CDR2 SVGAGI (reference sequence). V dropped 4 bases and J dropped 0; count of bases not matched to a gene: 4. In DNA form, the CDR3 reads TGTGCCAGCAGTTTCCGACTAGCGGGGGACTCCTACGAGCAGTACTTC. Protein product: CASSFRLAGDSYEQYF.

This sequence joins TRBV6-6 and TRBJ1-1; D is perhaps TRBD1 (5 bases). The CDR3 has 15 amino acids. CDR1 MNHNY and CDR2 SVGAGI come from the germline V gene (reference sequence). Trimming shortened V by 7 bases and J by 4 bases, and 19 bases separated the two germline ends. CDR3 residues: CASTPGSTGGTEAFF. The CDR3 region has the DNA TGTGCCAGCACCCCGGGTTCAACGGGGGGCACTGAAGCTTTCTTT.

This rearrangement joins TRBV18 to TRBJ2-3; 8 nucleotides agree with TRBD1. Trimming removed 3 bases from V and 0 bases from J; junction bases left unmatched: 2. Germline V gives CDR1 KGHSH, CDR2 LQKENI. The CDR3 runs to 15 residues. Here the CDR3 reads CASSPRTGSTDTQYF. CDR3 coding DNA: TGTGCCAGCTCACCGAGGACAGGGAGCACAGATACGCAGTATTTT. The variable domain in full, with the rest retrieved from reference TRBV18 and TRBJ2-3, is NAGVMQNPRHLVRRRGQEARLRCSPMKGHSHVYWYRQLPEEGLKFMVYLQKENIIDESGMPKERFSAEFPKEGPSILRIQQVVRGDSAAYFCASSPRTGSTDTQYFGPGTRLTVL.

V gene TRBV28 combines with J gene TRBJ1-4; 8 bases agree with TRBD1. The CDR3 has 13 residues. The ends lost 6 bases at V and 8 bases at J; junction bases unmatched: 5. CDR1 MDHEN and CDR2 SYDVKM come from the germline V gene. The CDR3 is CASSQGAGEKLFF. The CDR3 DNA sequence: TGTGCCAGCAGCCAGGGGGCAGGGGAAAAACTGTTTTTT.

The chain is built from TRBV28 and TRBJ1-1; 9 nucleotides align to TRBD1. Germline-derived CDR1 and CDR2 are MDHEN and SYDVKM. J gave up 0 bases and V 9 bases, and 17 bases lay outside the gene matches. This CDR3 has 18 amino acids. The CDR3 sequence: CASGTGRTYSLLNTEAFF. The CDR3 region has the DNA TGTGCCAGTGGGACAGGGAGAACGTACTCTCTTTTGAACACTGAAGCTTTCTTT.

The V call is TRBV28, the J call TRBJ1-5; no clear D. V was shortened by 0 bases and J by 2 bases, with 5 bases between the two germline ends. The germline V gene encodes CDR1 MDHEN and CDR2 SYDVKM. CDR3 length equals 14 residues. Here the CDR3 reads CASSLWAGNQPQHF. The DNA for the CDR3 is TGTGCCAGCAGTTTATGGGCGGGCAATCAGCCCCAGCATTTT.

The V call is TRBV6-6, the J call TRBJ2-7, with D possibly TRBD1 on 5 matching bases. Germline-derived CDR1 and CDR2 are MNHNY and SVGAGI (reference sequence). CDR3 size: 12 residues. Trimming cost V 5 bases and J 7 bases, with 12 bases left between them. The CDR3 sequence: CASSHGQWEQYF. CDR3 nucleotides: TGTGCCAGCAGTCACGGACAATGGGAGCAGTACTTC.

The rearrangement joins TRBV2 to TRBJ2-7; D not certain. The CDR3 spans 14 residues. Germline CDR1 SNHLY, CDR2 FYNNEI. V lost 7 bases to trimming and J lost 3 bases, with 16 bases between them. The CDR3, as DNA: TGTGCCAGCAATCCTGACGGAAGAGGCTACGAGCAGTACTTC. Protein sequence: CASNPDGRGYEQYF.

The chain employs TRBV28 and TRBJ2-3, with 8 bases identical to TRBD2. V shed 4 bases and J 0 bases; nucleotides not matched to a gene: 0. CDR1 and CDR2 from the germline V gene are MDHEN and SYDVKM. The CDR3 totals 14 residues. CDR3: CASSSSGSTDTQYF. The DNA for the CDR3 is TGTGCCAGCAGTTCTAGCGGGAGCACAGATACGCAGTATTTT. Together with reference TRBV28 and TRBJ2-3, the CDR3 gives the full variable domain: DVKVTQSSRYLVKRTGEKVFLECVQDMDHENMFWYRQDPGLGLRLIYFSYDVKMKEKGDIPEGYSVSREKKERFSLILESASTNQTSMYLCASSSSGSTDTQYFGPGTRLTVL.

This rearrangement joins TRBV29-1 to TRBJ2-7, with 12 positions matching TRBD2. V lost 3 bases to trimming and J lost 1 base; unmatched junction nucleotides: 10. The CDR3 runs to 17 residues. Germline CDR1 is SQVTM and CDR2 is ANQGSEA. The CDR3 loop reads CSVERGKLAGGSYEQYF. The CDR3 bases are TGCAGCGTTGAGAGGGGCAAACTAGCGGGAGGATCCTACGAGCAGTACTTC.

A few counts support this clone. The rearrangement uses TRBV9 and TRBJ1-1; possibly TRBD1 for D (5 bases). The germline gives CDR1 SGDLS, CDR2 YYNGEE. The CDR3 is 14 residues long. The V end was cut by 0 bases, the J end by 5 bases, with 11 bases between. CDR3 sequence: CASSVAGGVTEAFF. The DNA of the CDR3 is TGTGCCAGCAGCGTAGCTGGAGGGGTGACTGAAGCTTTCTTT.

This clone was counted once. The chain recombines TRBV29-1 with TRBJ2-1; 8 bases match TRBD2. Germline V CDR1 and CDR2: SQVTM, ANQGSEA. Losses at the gene ends were 1 base for V and 0 bases for J; bases not matched to a gene: 8. There are 17 residues in the CDR3. As DNA, the CDR3 is TGCAGCGTTGAAGGCCCATTAGCGGGACGCTCCTACAATGAGCAGTTCTTC. Protein: CSVEGPLAGRSYNEQFF.

This clone has a single count. The CDR3: CASSPGRQGMGGELFF. The CDR3 region has the DNA TGTGCCAGTAGTCCTGGTCGACAGGGTATGGGCGGGGAGCTGTTTTTT. The rearrangement uses TRBV19 and TRBJ2-2; 7 bases match TRBD1. Germline V gives CDR1 LNHDA, CDR2 SQIVND (reference sequence). The CDR3 totals 16 residues. Losses at the gene ends were 5 bases for V and 7 bases for J; bases not matched to a gene: 13.

The gene calls are TRBV6-5 and TRBJ2-7; D could derive from TRBD1 or TRBD2 (5 bases each). This CDR3 has 14 residues. Germline assignment: CDR1 MNHEY and CDR2 SVGAGI. V lost 1 base and J 2 bases, leaving 9 bases between the germline ends. CDR3 residues: CASSYYLGAYEQYF. The CDR3 DNA sequence: TGTGCCAGCAGTTACTATTTGGGGGCCTACGAGCAGTACTTC.

V gene TRBV5-3 combines with J gene TRBJ1-5; 7 nucleotides line up with TRBD1. TRBV5-3 counts as an open reading frame of uncertain function. The trim removed 4 bases at V and 2 bases at J, leaving 15 bases unmatched. The CDR3 length is 18 residues. CDR3: CARSHSDLQGSGNQPQHF. CDR3 coding DNA: TGTGCCAGAAGCCATTCAGATTTACAGGGGTCGGGCAATCAGCCCCAGCATTTT.

This clone was counted once. The V gene is TRBV28, the J gene TRBJ1-1; D call uncertain. The germline V gene has CDR1 MDHEN and CDR2 SYDVKM. Trimming pared 9 bases from V and 0 bases from J, leaving 23 bases between. The CDR3 sequence is 17 residues long. CDR3 nucleotides: TGTGCCAGTGGGAGTGGTTCCAGCTACCCAATGAACACTGAAGCTTTCTTT. Translation: CASGSGSSYPMNTEAFF.

The CDR3 DNA is TGTGCCAGCAGCGGCGGACTAGCGGGCTACAATGAGCAGTTCTTC. Translated: CASSGGLAGYNEQFF. This chain uses TRBV7-6 with TRBJ2-1, with 11 bases identical to TRBD2. The germline gives CDR1 SGHVS, CDR2 FNYEAQ. This CDR3 comprises 15 residues. Trimming cost V 5 bases and J 3 bases; bases outside gene matches: 3.

The chain joins TRBV28 to TRBJ2-7; a weak D match, TRBD1 (5 bases). V was trimmed by 10 bases and J by 5 bases, leaving 15 bases between them. CDR3 length: 12 residues. CDR1 is MDHEN and CDR2 is SYDVKM in the germline V gene. Here the CDR3 reads CATAPIGDEQYF. The CDR3 nucleotides are TGTGCCACCGCCCCCATAGGGGACGAGCAGTACTTC.